Below, one T cell receptor (beta chain) is given with its context. Its antigen remains unknown. This entry comes from a study of cytomegalovirus exposure and HLA in healthy donors. The CDR3 sequence is 17 residues long. The ends lost 2 bases at V and 5 bases at J; junction bases unmatched: 10. CDR1 and CDR2 from the germline V gene are MDHEN and SYDVKM. Findings of the study overall: In a later analysis, specific HLA alleles were associated with 15,000 to 20,000 TCR beta sequences at a 0.05 false discovery rate. Highly shared variants forming one cluster were likely a sequencing artifact. Earlier analysis found most TCR beta V segments productive about 87% or about 30% of the time.

Use of 60 Vbeta and 13 Jbeta primers characterized the PCR. Assay used: immunoSEQ multiplex PCR; TCRdb lists only in-frame clones, some missing. This repertoire includes about 72,000 clones. This TCR was recovered from a man over 45 in good health and CMV-seropositive. Source material: PBMCs. The V gene is TRBV28, the J gene TRBJ2-7, with 12 positions matching TRBD2. CDR3 protein: CASSLMVPSGRADEQYF. The DNA of the CDR3 is TGTGCCAGCAGTTTAATGGTCCCTAGCGGGAGGGCCGACGAGCAGTACTTC.